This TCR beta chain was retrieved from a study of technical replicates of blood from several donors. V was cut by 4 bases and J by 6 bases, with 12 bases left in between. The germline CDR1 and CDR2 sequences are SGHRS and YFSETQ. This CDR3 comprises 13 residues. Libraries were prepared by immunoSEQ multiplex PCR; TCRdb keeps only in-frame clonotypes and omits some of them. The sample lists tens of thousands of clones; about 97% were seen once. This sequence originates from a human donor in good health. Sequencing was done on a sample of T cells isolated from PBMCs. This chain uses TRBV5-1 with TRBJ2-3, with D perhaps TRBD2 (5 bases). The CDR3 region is CASSTSGWDTQYF. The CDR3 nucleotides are TGCGCCAGCAGCACCTCGGGGTGGGATACGCAGTATTTT.